This T cell receptor beta chain was sequenced for a study of T-cell reconstitution after alpha-beta-depleted transplantation in children. Study results and caveats: One year post-transplant, T-cell counts and diversity were largely derived from T cells produced anew. At around two months after transplant, the alpha-beta T cells were reportedly derived from several hundred expanded clones that came from non-depleted graft cells. Recipient T cells and thymic progenitors that survived gave rise to the high TCRbeta diversity observed at day 60 in some patients.

Comment on this clonotype: Its antigen is unknown.

Germline CDR1 and CDR2: SGHTA and FQGNSA. CDR3 length: 15 residues. Trimming removed 7 bases from V and 11 bases from J, with 24 bases in between. Unique molecular identifiers were incorporated into the prepared TCRbeta library. TCRdb processed the PCR reads anew with MiXCR; each CDR3 protein has one entry. This table has 780,000 or so distinct CDR3 sequences, 15% to 20% appearing once. V and J are TRBV7-2 and TRBJ2-1, with a tentative D call TRBD2 (6 bases). This TCR derives from a male patient aged 10 to 17 who had a stem cell transplant for acute lymphoblastic leukemia, so the T cells may come from the graft donor. Sample: PBMCs, mostly from graft donor cells, taken 360 days after TCRalphabeta/CD19-depleted stem cell transplant. CDR3 DNA sequence: TGTGCCAGCAACCCAACTATTTTGGGCGGGATTAAGCAGTTCTTC. Amino acid sequence: CASNPTILGGIKQFF.